This T cell receptor beta chain is drawn from a study of lymphopenia after photon versus proton radiotherapy. Study-wide results and limits: Post-nadir diversity loss with photons came from oligoclonal expansion, particularly CD8+ Temra cells. In patients who died, overall survival fell as post-nadir TCR diversity dropped more. Proton therapy kept repertoires fairly stable, unlike photons, which gained effector/memory cells.

The CDR3 extends over 17 amino acids. Per the germline V gene, CDR1 is SGHNT and CDR2 is YYREEE (reference sequence). The V end lost 0 bases, the J end lost 2 bases, and 15 bases lay between the germline ends. Generated by immunoSEQ multiplex PCR, the TCRdb table keeps only in-frame clones and is missing some. Here the sample spans around 160,000 clones, more than 85% being singletons. In regard to this clone: What it recognizes is unknown.

The sequencing here drew on peripheral blood, taken from a patient treated with photon-based radiotherapy. This chain joins TRBV5-4 and TRBJ1-5; maybe TRBD1 (6 bases). The TCR was taken from a middle-aged man with gastric cancer. Here the CDR3 reads CASSLAGKGVRNQPQHF. The CDR3 DNA is TGTGCCAGCAGCTTGGCCGGGAAGGGGGTTCGCAATCAGCCCCAGCATTTT.